This TCR beta chain originates from a study of shared clonotypes between healthy human individuals (dated by TCRdb to between 2020 and 2021). Turning to the overall study: A few men and two women, aged 18 to 49 years, made up the cohort. For each donor, CD4 naive and CD4 memory were each run on three plates, CD8 naive on two plates, and CD8 memory on one plate. The study deeply sequenced blood TCR repertoires of five healthy adults to estimate repertoire size and the extent of clonotype sharing between individuals. To increase sequencing depth and limit assay-specific biases, different laboratories used diverse techniques to prepare libraries and sequence TCR repertoires. Between about 0.94 and 8.9 billion PBMCs per donor were obtained by leukapheresis.

Healthy HIV-negative adults with no recently reported acute infections or vaccinations were included as donors. Every donor was a Caucasian adult residing in Nashville, Tennessee, USA. CD8 memory samples consisted of magnetically selected CD45RO+ cells combined with CCR7-negative CD45RA+ effector memory (TemRA) cells. Blood was obtained by leukapheresis, after which PBMCs were separated by Ficoll-Histopaque density gradient centrifugation and cryopreserved in liquid nitrogen vapor phase. Analytical flow cytometry was used to check the purity and quantity of every magnetically sorted T cell population. Genomic DNA was isolated from every sorted fraction and measured by UV absorbance on a Nanodrop 2000c. A note on this clone: Its antigen has not been determined. No qualities accompany the bases; no much larger clone lies one base away.

Results and caveats for the whole study, not just this receptor: Sharing across several donors was observed for roughly 5% of naive CD4, 3% to 3.5% of naive CD8, over 2% of memory CD4, and about 0.38% of memory CD8 clonotypes. Pairwise subsampling indicated that sequencing depth was expected to affect the degree of clonotype sharing among donors. Larger estimated clonotype richness was generally found for naive subsets than for memory subsets. Compared with non-shared clonotypes, the clonotypes found in all four sorted-subset donors had higher generation probabilities. Because the study included only a small number of donors, the genetic and exposure-history diversity represented was limited. Only blood was sampled, and tissue TCR repertoires likely differ from those in blood. Even with the large sequencing depth, rarefaction of the sorted-subset datasets indicated that sequencing was incomplete.

TCR CDR3 regions were amplified from genomic DNA by multiplex PCR using the deep immunoSEQ assay. Extracted genomic DNA from each cell subset was distributed evenly across all wells of several immunoSEQ 96-well plates, and each plate was treated as a replicate. For sorted subsets, approximately 200 ng of genomic DNA, equivalent to 25,000 to 30,000 T cell genomes, went into each replicate PCR. Purified libraries were measured with a Qubit 3.0 fluorometer, size-checked on a Bioanalyzer 2100, and measured again with the KAPA Library Quantification kit. Every immunoSEQ 96-well plate was sequenced on a separate single-read 150-cycle Illumina NextSeq 550 flow cell. On the study's bioinformatics: Because the immunoSEQ output held only junctional sequences and lacked quality scores, the filtering could not match the filtering applied to full-length reads. To assign V/J genes and CDR3, sequences were annotated against IMGT germline references using PyIR, a Python wrapper for IgBLAST v1.9. Reads with weak V/J assignments (E-value above 1e-6), missing CDR3, stop codons, out-of-frame junctions, or ambiguous translated residues were removed. V3J clonotypes were defined as sequences sharing the same inferred V gene, J gene, and CDR3 amino acid sequence. Percentage overlap between repertoires was calculated by dividing the number of shared unique clonotypes by the size of the smaller repertoire. RTK rarefaction, the Chao1 estimator, and Recon v2.1 estimates of unobserved clonotypes were used to assess repertoire richness. For all TCRbeta clonotypes obtained by the gDNA method from four donors, generation probabilities were computed with OLGA. Entries here come from immuneACCESS through TCRdb and include only in-frame sequences with V and J called. Some clones fail to appear in such tables; in the studies checked, an unresolved V gene covers under half of the shortfall, and the cause of the remainder is unknown. That table supplies the V and J calls and clone size; D and trimming were determined from the DNA. The sample yields fewer than 850,000 clones; 80% to 95% were counted once. The top ten clonotypes cover less than 40% of the sample.

Material for sequencing was memory CD8+ T cells from PBMCs. The cell subset or site label, read with the paper, signifies: CD45RO+ cells pooled with CCR7-negative TemRA cells. This clonotype was sampled from a man aged 18 to 30 in good health. Some clones in this sample may be carry-over from other donors' samples.

The nucleotides read TGTGCCAGAAGCCCACAGGGCTGGAATGAAAAACTGTTTTTT. This sequence encodes CARSPQGWNEKLFF. The receptor chain draws on TRBV5-3 and TRBJ1-4; a tentative D match to TRBD1 spans 6 bases. TRBV5-3 is identified as an open reading frame with a role that is uncertain. From cysteine to phenylalanine, the CDR3 is 14 amino acids long. The retained sequence is limited to the CDR3, 42 bases, with the frame set at the first base. Relative to germline, V is 4 bases shorter and J is 5 bases shorter, with 12 bases between their ends.